Below, 21 T cell receptor beta chains from the same sample are listed, as sequenced in a study of monozygotic twins with inflammatory bowel disease. With the 5' RACE reads reprocessed, TCRdb shows one record per CDR3 protein and no DNA. The listing records some 170,000 distinct CDR3 sequences. Sequenced sample: blood. All receptors derive from a human donor with ulcerative colitis or Crohn's disease, or a healthy co-twin of an affected twin (not recorded which).

This sequence joins TRBV5-1 and TRBJ2-7. This CDR3 spans 13 amino acids. Germline assignment: CDR1 SGHRS and CDR2 YFSETQ. The CDR3 sequence is CASSLSGPYEQYF. Variable domain in full (rest from reference TRBV5-1 and TRBJ2-7): KAGVTQTPRYLIKTRGQQVTLSCSPISGHRSVSWYQQTPGQGLQFLFEYFSETQRNKGNFPGRFSGRQFSNSRSEMNVSTLELGDSALYLCASSLSGPYEQYFGPGTRLTVT.

The chain employs TRBV9 and TRBJ2-1; there is no DNA to check the TCRdb D call of TRBD2. This CDR3 has 15 residues. In germline, CDR1 is SGDLS, CDR2 YYNGEE. The CDR3 sequence: CASSVTGTSRGEQFF.

This sequence joins TRBV30 and TRBJ2-5; TCRdb reports TRBD2, a call that lacks DNA to check it against. The length of the CDR3 is 15 residues. Germline values: CDR1 GTSNPN, CDR2 SVGIG (reference sequence). The CDR3 loop reads CAWSVGLAGEETQYF.

The CDR3 reads CASSWDRGMNTEAFF. The chain has TRBV2 and TRBJ1-1; TCRdb selects TRBD1, and the lack of DNA leaves this call unchecked. CDR1 SNHLY and CDR2 FYNNEI come from the germline V gene. The CDR3 spans 15 residues.

The J gene is TRBJ2-2, the V gene TRBV7-8; TCRdb selects TRBD1, and the lack of DNA leaves this call unchecked. The CDR3 loop spans 15 amino acids. Looked up from germline, CDR1 is SGHVS and CDR2 is FQNEAQ. CDR3 loop: CASDADRPNTGELFF.

This chain links TRBV6-5 with TRBJ1-1; as DNA is missing, the TRBD1 call by TCRdb cannot be tested. CDR1 MNHEY and CDR2 SVGAGI come from the germline V gene. This CDR3 comprises 12 residues. CDR3 loop: CASSYGTDKAFF.

The chain employs TRBV29-1 and TRBJ1-2; TCRdb returns TRBD1, unconfirmable since there is no DNA. This CDR3 region has 12 residues. CDR1 and CDR2 (germline): SQVTM, ANQGSEA. Here the CDR3 reads CSGMGQDFRYTF.

This sequence joins TRBV20-1 and TRBJ2-2; the D call of TRBD2 rests on TCRdb alone, since no DNA is present to check it. The CDR3 length is 13 residues. Per the germline V gene, CDR1 is DFQATT and CDR2 is SNEGSKA (reference sequence). CDR3 region: CSATSGDTGELFF.

The J gene is TRBJ2-3, the V gene TRBV20-1; TCRdb's assignment of TRBD2 cannot be checked, as there is no DNA. Germline V gene sequence: CDR1 DFQATT, CDR2 SNEGSKA (reference sequence). This CDR3 is 15 amino acids long. The CDR3 sequence is CSASLLAWSTDTQYF.

This chain uses TRBV24-1 with TRBJ1-2; as DNA is missing, the TRBD1 call by TCRdb cannot be tested. Germline loops: CDR1 KGHDR, CDR2 SFDVKD. The CDR3 is made up of 14 amino acids. The chain's CDR3 is CATSDSQGYYGYTF.

The chain uses TRBV5-5 and TRBJ2-1; TCRdb's D call, TRBD2, is unchecked because there is no DNA. CDR1 is SGHKS, CDR2 YYEKEE, per germline (reference sequence). The CDR3 is 12 amino acids. The CDR3 loop reads CASEGTLDEQFF.

This chain connects TRBV3-1 to TRBJ1-5; TCRdb selects TRBD1, and the lack of DNA leaves this call unchecked. Germline values: CDR1 LGHDT, CDR2 YNNKEL (reference sequence). This CDR3 contains 16 residues. CDR3 residues: CASSQAGAGGNQPQHF.

V gene TRBV5-4 combines with J gene TRBJ2-3; TCRdb designates TRBD2, a call that cannot be tested without DNA. CDR3 size: 13 residues. Germline-derived CDR1 and CDR2 are SGHNT and YYREEE (reference sequence). The CDR3 loop is CASILAGEDTQYF.

The rearrangement uses TRBV5-1 and TRBJ2-3; absent DNA, TCRdb's TRBD1 call cannot be checked. CDR1 is SGHRS, CDR2 YFSETQ, per germline. CDR3 size: 14 residues. This CDR3 reads CASSLGGPGDTQYF.

The chain links TRBV20-1 to TRBJ1-5. Germline CDR1 DFQATT, CDR2 SNEGSKA (reference sequence). The CDR3 sequence is 14 residues long. CDR3 sequence: CSARAGLSNQPQHF.

The chain recombines TRBV5-1 with TRBJ1-5; TCRdb names TRBD1, which stays unverified in the absence of DNA. Germline V CDR1 and CDR2: SGHRS, YFSETQ. CDR3 size: 13 residues. CDR3 sequence reads: CASSLGGKGPQHF.

The chain combines TRBV5-1 with TRBJ2-1; TCRdb outputs TRBD2, but without DNA this stays unchecked. CDR1 SGHRS and CDR2 YFSETQ come from the germline V gene. The CDR3 is made up of 16 amino acids. CDR3: CASSPGTSGFLYEQFF.

The chain recombines TRBV28 with TRBJ1-2; TCRdb lists TRBD1, though no DNA is available to test this call. CDR1 is MDHEN, CDR2 SYDVKM, per germline. The CDR3 is 17 amino acids. The CDR3 is CASSLSPDRETNYGYTF.

The genes are TRBV10-3 and TRBJ2-7; as DNA is missing, the TRBD1 call by TCRdb cannot be tested. The CDR3 loop spans 14 amino acids. Germline assignment: CDR1 ENHRY and CDR2 SYGVKD. This chain's CDR3 is CAIEAGTGLYEQYF.

The chain uses TRBV12-3 or TRBV12-4 and TRBJ1-1. The CDR3 has 14 residues. CDR3 loop: CASSLVEGRTEAFF.

V usage is TRBV6-6 and J usage is TRBJ2-1; no DNA is available, so the TRBD2 call from TCRdb remains unchecked. CDR1 MNHNY and CDR2 SVGAGI come from the germline V gene (reference sequence). This CDR3 region has 11 residues. The CDR3 loop reads CASSLGGEQFF.